Only one count was recorded for the clone carrying this TCR beta chain. The antigen is not known. This sample is drawn from a study of blood T cells in healthy people across ages. Overall study findings and caveats: Long-lived and aged donors differed, with more naive CD4+ cells and higher diversity in the long-lived.

The CDR3 covers 18 residues. Germline trimming cut 1 base from V and 3 bases from J; bases unmatched to any gene: 12. Germline V gene data show CDR1 as DFQATT and CDR2 as SNEGSKA (reference sequence). Sample-barcoded 5' priming and a J-beta primer mix drove a second PCR of roughly 7 to 11 cycles. Each CDR3 protein gets one entry after TCRdb re-called the 5' RACE reads with MiXCR. The repertoire consists of 800,000 to 950,000 distinct CDR3 sequences, with roughly 35% occurring once and the leading ten covering approximately 12%. The sample was blood. The rearrangement joins TRBV20-1 to TRBJ2-2, with TRBD1 identical over 9 bases. This clonotype was sampled from a man between 18 and 29 years old in good health. The CDR3 region is CSARGGEWGQGDTGELFF. CDR3 nucleotide sequence: TGCAGTGCTAGAGGGGGGGAGTGGGGACAGGGAGACACCGGGGAGCTGTTTTTT.